Below, 17 T cell receptor beta chains from the same sample are listed, as sequenced in a study of PD-1 blockade in classical Hodgkin lymphoma. Assay: immunoSEQ multiplex PCR; the TCRdb copy retains only in-frame clones and omits some. This table holds tens of thousands of clones, around 68% found once. Time point here: cycle 4 day 1 (C4D1), after around six weeks of nivolumab. The patients all showed relapse after autologous stem cell transplantation, while their brentuximab vedotin exposure varied. Specimen: peripheral blood mononuclear cells (PBMCs), collected before the fourth cycle of nivolumab. These receptors all come from a human donor with classical Hodgkin lymphoma.

The chain is built from TRBV6-1 and TRBJ1-3; D is possibly TRBD1 (6 bases). Germline assignment: CDR1 MNHNS and CDR2 SASEGT. The CDR3 spans 15 residues. V was trimmed by 2 bases and J by 4 bases, leaving 12 bases between them. This CDR3 is CASSEQTGTGNTIYF. Written as DNA, the CDR3 is TGTGCCAGCAGTGAACAGACAGGCACAGGAAACACCATATATTTT.

The chain combines TRBV7-9 with TRBJ2-3; 7 nucleotides match TRBD2. After removal of 5 bases from V and 6 bases from J, the junction contained 14 bases not matched to a gene. Germline-derived CDR1 and CDR2 are SEHNR and FQNEAQ (reference sequence). The CDR3 covers 16 residues. The CDR3 sequence is CASSTPWAGASDTQYF. For the CDR3, the DNA is TGTGCCAGCAGCACCCCCTGGGCGGGAGCTTCCGATACGCAGTATTTT.

The genes are TRBV14 and TRBJ2-1; no definite D call. Germline V gene sequence: CDR1 SGHDN, CDR2 FVKESK. This CDR3 comprises 12 residues. The V end lost 4 bases, the J end lost 12 bases, and 13 bases lay between the germline ends. The DNA of the CDR3 is TGTGCCAGCAGCCCCCTAGGGATAGCGCAGTTCTTC. It translates to CASSPLGIAQFF.

In its sample, this clone was seen a few times. This chain links TRBV6-1 with TRBJ1-1; 8 bases agree with TRBD1. The germline CDR1 and CDR2 sequences are MNHNS and SASEGT. This CDR3 comprises 14 residues. Trimming removed 8 bases from V and 4 bases from J; junction bases left unmatched: 9. The CDR3 reads CASFQGAGTTEAFF. CDR3 DNA sequence: TGTGCCAGCTTCCAGGGGGCAGGGACCACTGAAGCTTTCTTT.

CDR3 amino acids: CASSYGNPNTGELFF. The CDR3 DNA is TGTGCCAGCAGTTACGGCAACCCGAACACCGGGGAGCTGTTTTTT. The V and J genes are TRBV6-6 and TRBJ2-2; no clear D. From germline, CDR1 is MNHNY and CDR2 SVGAGI (reference sequence). V was trimmed by 2 bases and J by 0 bases, leaving 7 bases between them. This CDR3 region has 15 residues.

The chain couples TRBV19 to TRBJ2-7; no clear D gene. Germline assignment: CDR1 LNHDA and CDR2 SQIVND (reference sequence). Between the trimmed V and J ends, which lost 2 bases and 5 bases, there was a span of 16 bases. The CDR3 consists of 15 residues. The CDR3 here is CASSIRASNYDEQYF. As DNA, the CDR3 is TGTGCCAGTAGTATAAGGGCTAGTAATTATGACGAGCAGTACTTC.

This clone is labeled as medium-sized. This chain connects TRBV6-4 to TRBJ1-1; 10 nucleotides match TRBD1. The CDR3 has 13 residues. From germline, CDR1 is MRHNA and CDR2 SNTAGT. V trimming: 5 bases; J trimming: 5 bases; junction bases outside the gene matches: 2. CDR3 in amino acids: CASSRTGGTEAFF. In DNA, the CDR3 is TGTGCCAGCAGTAGGACAGGGGGGACTGAAGCTTTCTTT.

This sequence joins TRBV27 and TRBJ2-3, with 9 positions matching TRBD2. This CDR3 comprises 12 residues. Looked up from germline, CDR1 is MNHEY and CDR2 is SMNVEV (reference sequence). The ends lost 8 bases at V and 5 bases at J; junction bases unmatched: 2. The CDR3 reads CASAGGIDTQYF. The CDR3 region has the DNA TGTGCCAGCGCGGGGGGGATAGATACGCAGTATTTT.

The V call is TRBV2, the J call TRBJ2-3, with TRBD2 as a possible D gene (5 bases). This CDR3 has 15 residues. Germline CDR1 and CDR2: SNHLY and FYNNEI. V shed 2 bases and J shed 2 bases, with 11 bases lying between them. The CDR3, as DNA: TGTGCCAGCAGTGAATGGGAGATTACCACAGATACGCAGTATTTT. Translation: CASSEWEITTDTQYF.

This chain uses TRBV6-6 with TRBJ2-1, with 8 nucleotides matching TRBD2. Trimming took 8 bases from V and 7 from J; bases not matched to a gene: 10. Germline CDR1 and CDR2: MNHNY and SVGAGI (reference sequence). The CDR3 is 14 amino acids. CDR3 protein: CASLDSGKGNEQFF. The CDR3 DNA follows: TGTGCCAGCCTTGATAGCGGGAAAGGGAATGAGCAGTTCTTC.

The rearrangement uses TRBV4-3 and TRBJ2-2; no definite D call. Trimming removed 4 bases from V and 0 bases from J, with 12 bases in between. This CDR3 is built from 16 residues. From germline, CDR1 is LGHNA and CDR2 YSLEER. CDR3 DNA sequence: TGCGCCAGCAGCCTCGCCTCCAGGACGAACACCGGGGAGCTGTTTTTT. Its translation is CASSLASRTNTGELFF.

This rearrangement joins TRBV20-1 to TRBJ2-1; no clear D. The V gene lost 7 bases and the J gene lost 7 bases, with 8 bases spanning the gap. This CDR3 spans 10 amino acids. CDR1 DFQATT and CDR2 SNEGSKA come from the germline V gene (reference sequence). This CDR3 is CSVLRNEQFF. As DNA, the CDR3 is TGCAGTGTATTGAGGAATGAGCAGTTCTTC.

This CDR3 reads CASRPNTEAFF. The CDR3 DNA sequence: TGTGCCAGCAGGCCGAACACTGAAGCTTTCTTT. The V call is TRBV9, the J call TRBJ1-1; D remains ambiguous. The CDR3 has 11 amino acids. In germline, CDR1 is SGDLS, CDR2 YYNGEE. Trimming shortened V by 5 bases and J by 1 base, and 3 bases separated the two germline ends.

This chain joins TRBV7-2 and TRBJ1-5, with D possibly being TRBD1 (5 bases). With 0 bases removed from V and 0 bases from J, the gap between germline ends came to 9 bases. CDR1 and CDR2 (germline): SGHTA, FQGNSA. The CDR3 covers 16 residues. CDR3 in amino acids: CASSLAGTDSNQPQHF. In DNA form, the CDR3 reads TGTGCCAGCAGCTTAGCCGGGACGGATAGCAATCAGCCCCAGCATTTT. Together with reference TRBV7-2 and TRBJ1-5, the CDR3 gives the full variable domain: GAGVSQSPSNKVTEKGKDVELRCDPISGHTALYWYRQSLGQGLEFLIYFQGNSAPDKSGLPSDRFSAERTGGSVSTLTIQRTQQEDSAVYLCASSLAGTDSNQPQHFGDGTRLSIL.

CDR3 region: CASEIGPYGYTF. The DNA for the CDR3 is TGTGCCAGCGAAATTGGGCCCTATGGCTACACCTTC. This chain uses TRBV19 with TRBJ1-2, with D unresolved. CDR3 size: 12 residues. Germline V lookup: CDR1 LNHDA, CDR2 SQIVND (reference sequence). The ends were cut back, 9 bases at V and 4 bases at J, with 12 bases in the middle.

The gene calls are TRBV27 and TRBJ1-5; 7 bases are a match to TRBD1. With V trimmed by 5 bases and J by 0 bases, 4 bases remained unmatched. Germline CDR1 and CDR2: MNHEY and SMNVEV (reference sequence). The length of the CDR3 is 15 residues. The DNA of the CDR3 is TGTGCCAGCAGTCTGGGACAGAATAGCAATCAGCCCCAGCATTTT. Translation: CASSLGQNSNQPQHF.

CDR3 sequence reads: CASSEAIFAGSTNEKLFF. CDR3 coding DNA: TGTGCCAGCAGTGAAGCGATCTTTGCGGGGTCAACTAATGAAAAACTGTTTTTT. The chain recombines TRBV6-1 with TRBJ1-4; D not certain. Germline assignment: CDR1 MNHNS and CDR2 SASEGT. V gave up 0 bases and J gave up 0 bases, with 14 bases separating them. The CDR3 is 18 residues long.